Presented here are 6 T cell receptor beta chains from one specimen sequenced in a study of beta chain features in type 1 diabetes. Every bit of the isolated RNA underwent reverse transcription, so sequencing read expressed TCRB transcripts. TCRdb keeps only in-frame clones here, not all; method: immunoSEQ multiplex PCR. This table has roughly 180,000 clones, 13% appearing once. Sequencing was done on a sample of central memory CD4+ T cells from blood. The receptor source for this set is a young woman in good health.

The chain employs TRBV2 and TRBJ1-5, with D uncertain. Germline V gene lookup returns CDR1 SNHLY and CDR2 FYNNEI. The CDR3 spans 12 residues. Trimming left V 11 bases short and J 9 bases short, with 17 bases between. CDR3 region: CACQGPAGPQHF. In nucleotides, the CDR3 is TGTGCCTGCCAAGGGCCTGCGGGGCCCCAGCATTTT.

This clone was seen a handful of times. This chain's CDR3 is CASLLSLHAHNEQFF. The CDR3 region has the DNA TGTGCCAGCTTACTATCTCTCCACGCCCACAATGAGCAGTTCTTC. The chain employs TRBV6-5 and TRBJ2-1; D is unclear. This CDR3 comprises 15 residues. The germline gives CDR1 MNHEY, CDR2 SVGAGI. V dropped 8 bases and J dropped 5 bases, with 19 bases sitting between them.

This clone has more than one count but fewer than ten. The rearrangement joins TRBV4-1 to TRBJ2-6, with no clear D. Germline CDR1 reads MGHRA; CDR2 reads YSYEKL. The length of the CDR3 is 16 residues. V gave up 0 bases and J gave up 0 bases, with 6 bases separating them. CDR3 bases: TGCGCCAGCAGCCAAGATATCAGCTCTGGGGCCAACGTCCTGACTTTC. This codes for CASSQDISSGANVLTF.

This chain links TRBV6-5 with TRBJ2-7; tentatively, D is TRBD1 (6 bases). Trimming took 6 bases from V and 2 from J, leaving 17 bases between them. Germline V lookup: CDR1 MNHEY, CDR2 SVGAGI. There are 15 residues in the CDR3. The CDR3 DNA follows: TGTGCCAGCAGACGAATCCAGGACAGAACCTACGAGCAGTACTTC. It translates to CASRRIQDRTYEQYF.

This clone has just a few counts. The rearrangement links TRBV6-6 to TRBJ1-3; unclear D gene. Germline CDR1 is MNHNY and CDR2 is SVGAGI (reference sequence). V lost 3 bases and J lost 2, with 5 bases in between. This CDR3 region has 13 residues. The CDR3 region has the DNA TGTGCCAGCAGTTATAGAGCTGGAAACACCATATATTTT. Protein sequence: CASSYRAGNTIYF.

With respect to this clone: Additional DNA sequences in this sample encode the identical CDR3. The chain is built from TRBV9 and TRBJ2-1, with a possible D match to TRBD2 (5 bases). CDR3 length equals 15 residues. Germline CDR1 reads SGDLS; CDR2 reads YYNGEE. Deletions cut 0 bases from V and 1 base from J, with 8 bases between. CDR3 nucleotides: TGTGCCAGCAGCGTAGGTGGCGGGTCCTACAATGAGCAGTTCTTC. Translated: CASSVGGGSYNEQFF.